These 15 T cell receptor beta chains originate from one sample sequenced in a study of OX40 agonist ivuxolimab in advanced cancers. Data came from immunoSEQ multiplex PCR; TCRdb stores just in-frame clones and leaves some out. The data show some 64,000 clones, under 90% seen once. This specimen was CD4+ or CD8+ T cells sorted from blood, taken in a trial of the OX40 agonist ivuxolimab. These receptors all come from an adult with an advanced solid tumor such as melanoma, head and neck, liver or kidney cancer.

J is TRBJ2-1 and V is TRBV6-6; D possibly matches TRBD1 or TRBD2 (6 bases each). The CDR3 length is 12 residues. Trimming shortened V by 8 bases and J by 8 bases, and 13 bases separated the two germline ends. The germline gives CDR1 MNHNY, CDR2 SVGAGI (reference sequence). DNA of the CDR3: TGTGCCAGCGGGGGGCGTGGGCATGAGCAGTTCTTC. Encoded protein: CASGGRGHEQFF.

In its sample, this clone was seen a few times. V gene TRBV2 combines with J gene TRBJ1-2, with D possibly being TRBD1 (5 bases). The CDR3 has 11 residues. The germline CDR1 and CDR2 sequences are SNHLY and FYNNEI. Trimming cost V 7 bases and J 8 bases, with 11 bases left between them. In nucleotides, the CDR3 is TGTGCCAGCACTCGGGACCTAGGCTACACCTTC. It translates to CASTRDLGYTF.

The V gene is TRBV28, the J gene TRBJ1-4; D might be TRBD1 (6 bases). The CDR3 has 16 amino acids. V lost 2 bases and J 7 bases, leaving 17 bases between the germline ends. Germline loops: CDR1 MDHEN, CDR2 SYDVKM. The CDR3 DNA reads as TGTGCCAGCAGTTTACTAGGGGGGACGCAGTCTGAAAAACTGTTTTTT. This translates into CASSLLGGTQSEKLFF.

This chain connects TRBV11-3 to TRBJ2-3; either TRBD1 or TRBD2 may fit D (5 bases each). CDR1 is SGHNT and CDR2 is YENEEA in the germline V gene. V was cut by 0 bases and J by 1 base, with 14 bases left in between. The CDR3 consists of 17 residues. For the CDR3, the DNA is TGTGCCAGCAGCTTAGATCGGCCAGGGAGTGGCACAGATACGCAGTATTTT. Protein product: CASSLDRPGSGTDTQYF.

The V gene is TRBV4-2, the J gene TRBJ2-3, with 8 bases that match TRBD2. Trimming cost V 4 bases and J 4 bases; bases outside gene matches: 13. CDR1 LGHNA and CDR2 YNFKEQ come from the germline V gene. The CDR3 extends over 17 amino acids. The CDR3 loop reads CASSPTQTSELSDTQYF. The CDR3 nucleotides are TGTGCCAGCAGCCCGACTCAGACTAGCGAGTTATCAGATACGCAGTATTTT.

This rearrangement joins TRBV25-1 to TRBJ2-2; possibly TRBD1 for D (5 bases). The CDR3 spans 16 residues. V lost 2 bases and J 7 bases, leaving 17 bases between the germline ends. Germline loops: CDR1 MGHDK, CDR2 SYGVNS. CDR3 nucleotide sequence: TGTGCCAGCAGTGAAGTTGGACAAAGGTCGGACGGGGAGCTGTTTTTT. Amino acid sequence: CASSEVGQRSDGELFF.

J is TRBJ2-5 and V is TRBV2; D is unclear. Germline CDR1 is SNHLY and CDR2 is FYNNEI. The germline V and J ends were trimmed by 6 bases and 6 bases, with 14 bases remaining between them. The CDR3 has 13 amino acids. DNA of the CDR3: TGTGCCAGCAGCGCAGATCCCCAGCAGACCCAGTACTTC. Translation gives CASSADPQQTQYF.

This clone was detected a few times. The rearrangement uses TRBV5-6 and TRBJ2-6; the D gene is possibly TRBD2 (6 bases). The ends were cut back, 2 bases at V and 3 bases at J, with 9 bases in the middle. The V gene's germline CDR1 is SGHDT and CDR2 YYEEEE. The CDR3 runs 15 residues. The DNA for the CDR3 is TGTGCCAGCAGCTTTCAGGGAGGTGGGGCCAACGTCCTGACTTTC. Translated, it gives CASSFQGGGANVLTF.

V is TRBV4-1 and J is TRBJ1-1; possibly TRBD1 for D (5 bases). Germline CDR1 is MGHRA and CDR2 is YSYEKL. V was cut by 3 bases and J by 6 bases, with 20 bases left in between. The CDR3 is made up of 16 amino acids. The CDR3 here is CASSQARDPGIPEAFF. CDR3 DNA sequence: TGCGCCAGCAGCCAGGCCCGGGATCCAGGGATTCCTGAAGCTTTCTTT.

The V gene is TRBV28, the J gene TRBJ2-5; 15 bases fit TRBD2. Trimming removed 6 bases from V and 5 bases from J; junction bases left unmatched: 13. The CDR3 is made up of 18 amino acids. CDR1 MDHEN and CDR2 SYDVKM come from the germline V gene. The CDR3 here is CASRFPGLAGGQRETQYF. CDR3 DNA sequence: TGTGCCAGCAGATTCCCGGGACTAGCGGGAGGCCAGAGGGAGACCCAGTACTTC.

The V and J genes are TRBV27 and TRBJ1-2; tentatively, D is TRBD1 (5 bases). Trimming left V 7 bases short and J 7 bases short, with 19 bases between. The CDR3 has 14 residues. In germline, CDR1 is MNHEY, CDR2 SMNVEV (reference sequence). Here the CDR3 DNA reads TGTGCCAGCACCGGATCGGGGGGGACGAGTGGCTACACCTTC. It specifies CASTGSGGTSGYTF.

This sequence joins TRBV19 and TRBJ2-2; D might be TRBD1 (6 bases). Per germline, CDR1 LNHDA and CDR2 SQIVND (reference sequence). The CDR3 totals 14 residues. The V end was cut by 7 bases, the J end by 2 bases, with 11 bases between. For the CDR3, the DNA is TGTGCCAGTAAGAGGGGGATTAACACCGGGGAGCTGTTTTTT. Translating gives CASKRGINTGELFF.

The CDR3 sequence: CAGGTPTDTQYF. The CDR3, as DNA: TGTGCCGGCGGGACTCCCACAGATACGCAGTATTTT. The chain couples TRBV7-9 to TRBJ2-3; a weak D match, TRBD2 (6 bases). The CDR3 extends over 12 amino acids. Germline values: CDR1 SEHNR, CDR2 FQNEAQ (reference sequence). With 11 bases removed from V and 2 bases from J, the gap between germline ends came to 11 bases. The full variable domain, rest sourced from reference TRBV7-9 and TRBJ2-3, is DTGVSQNPRHKITKRGQNVTFRCDPISEHNRLYWYRQTLGQGPEFLTYFQNEAQLEKSRLLSDRFSAERPKGSFSTLEIQRTEQGDSAMYLCAGGTPTDTQYFGPGTRLTVL.

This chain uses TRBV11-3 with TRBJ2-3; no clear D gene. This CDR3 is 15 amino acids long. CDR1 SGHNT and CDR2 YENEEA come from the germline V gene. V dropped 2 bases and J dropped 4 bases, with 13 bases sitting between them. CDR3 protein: CASSLTSLGPDTQYF. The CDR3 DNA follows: TGTGCCAGCAGCTTAACTTCCCTAGGTCCAGATACGCAGTATTTT.

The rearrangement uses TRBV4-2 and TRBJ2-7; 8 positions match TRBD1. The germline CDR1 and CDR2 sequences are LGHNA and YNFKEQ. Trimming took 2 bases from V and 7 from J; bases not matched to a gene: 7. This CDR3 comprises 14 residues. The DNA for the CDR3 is TGTGCCAGCAGCCAACTTCGACAGGGGCGAGAGCAGTACTTC. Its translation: CASSQLRQGREQYF.